The rows below give T cell receptor beta chains drawn from one sample of a study of blood T cells in healthy people across ages. TCRdb itself ran the 5' RACE reads through MiXCR, one entry per CDR3 protein. The sample holds approximately 600,000 distinct CDR3 sequences, about 53% seen once. Sequenced material: blood. These receptors all come from a man in his sixties in good health. Each CDR3 is given with its conserved first and last residue. The order of the fields is V gene, J gene, CDR3 protein.

v_call: TRBV4-2; j_call: TRBJ2-5; cdr3_aa: CASSPNPRTSQETQYF
v_call: TRBV20-1; j_call: TRBJ1-1; cdr3_aa: CSASEGLNTEAFF
v_call: TRBV6-1; j_call: TRBJ2-5; cdr3_aa: CASSGQAATQYF
v_call: TRBV7-8; j_call: TRBJ2-1; cdr3_aa: CASREGGGALNEQFF
v_call: TRBV7-2; j_call: TRBJ2-2; cdr3_aa: CASSLRGDNTGELFF
v_call: TRBV10-3; j_call: TRBJ1-4; cdr3_aa: CAISRDRGLEKLFF
v_call: TRBV5-1; j_call: TRBJ2-5; cdr3_aa: CASSFGGGRETQYF
v_call: TRBV5-6; j_call: TRBJ2-5; cdr3_aa: CASSGTGGFSQETQYF
v_call: TRBV5-1; j_call: TRBJ2-3; cdr3_aa: CASSLGGPTDTQYF
v_call: TRBV5-5; j_call: TRBJ2-3; cdr3_aa: CASSLETGNPLTDTQYF
v_call: TRBV21-1; j_call: TRBJ2-4; cdr3_aa: CASSRSPGGEKKLGKNIQYF
v_call: TRBV20-1; j_call: TRBJ2-3; cdr3_aa: CSATPIGADTQYF
v_call: TRBV6-5; j_call: TRBJ2-4; cdr3_aa: CASSHSNGGGMNIQYF
v_call: TRBV12-3/TRBV12-4; j_call: TRBJ2-5; cdr3_aa: CASSPTGETQYF
v_call: TRBV9; j_call: TRBJ1-2; cdr3_aa: CASSVEADRVAYGYTF
v_call: TRBV7-2; j_call: TRBJ2-5; cdr3_aa: CASSLTVWETQYF
v_call: TRBV4-1; j_call: TRBJ2-3; cdr3_aa: CASSQDLVSDTQYF
v_call: TRBV3-1; j_call: TRBJ2-6; cdr3_aa: CASRGNGANVLTF
v_call: TRBV12-3/TRBV12-4; j_call: TRBJ2-3; cdr3_aa: CASSLGSFNTDTQYF
v_call: TRBV2; j_call: TRBJ2-1; cdr3_aa: CASSQGDEQFF
v_call: TRBV6-1; j_call: TRBJ1-4; cdr3_aa: CASKLGAGIATNEKLFF
v_call: TRBV3-1; j_call: TRBJ2-5; cdr3_aa: CASSQAEGARETQYF
v_call: TRBV20-1; j_call: TRBJ2-1; cdr3_aa: CSAPGQGLNEQFF
v_call: TRBV12-3/TRBV12-4; j_call: TRBJ2-3; cdr3_aa: CASSFRLAGRDTQYF
v_call: TRBV5-6; j_call: TRBJ2-3; cdr3_aa: CASSFYRFSTDTQYF
v_call: TRBV7-2; j_call: TRBJ1-6; cdr3_aa: CASSLLNSYNSPLHF
v_call: TRBV15; j_call: TRBJ2-4; cdr3_aa: CATSRGASGENIQYF
v_call: TRBV4-2; j_call: TRBJ1-6; cdr3_aa: CASSQGTGVNSPLHF
v_call: TRBV12-3/TRBV12-4; j_call: TRBJ2-3; cdr3_aa: CASSLDASPTDTQYF
v_call: TRBV3-1; j_call: .; cdr3_aa: CASSQGGPYEQYF
v_call: TRBV2; j_call: TRBJ2-5; cdr3_aa: CASSEARGSETQYF
v_call: TRBV5-1; j_call: TRBJ2-7; cdr3_aa: CASSWDSSEQYF
v_call: TRBV20-1; j_call: TRBJ2-3; cdr3_aa: CSVLGAGGSTDTQYF
v_call: TRBV3-1; j_call: TRBJ1-2; cdr3_aa: CASSLGQGYTF
v_call: TRBV5-1; j_call: TRBJ2-7; cdr3_aa: CASSTDGYEQYF
v_call: TRBV6-5; j_call: .; cdr3_aa: CASSYRSGGDHEQYF
v_call: TRBV7-2; j_call: TRBJ2-7; cdr3_aa: CASSLASGGYEQYF
v_call: TRBV27; j_call: TRBJ2-3; cdr3_aa: CASRTSGGASQYF
v_call: TRBV11-2; j_call: TRBJ2-1; cdr3_aa: CASSLAGLAGTYNEQFF
v_call: TRBV25-1; j_call: TRBJ1-6; cdr3_aa: CASSVSGGPPLHF
v_call: TRBV14; j_call: TRBJ2-7; cdr3_aa: CASSQHDSGGSYEQYF
v_call: TRBV6-1; j_call: TRBJ1-6; cdr3_aa: CASRRVPRDSLHF
v_call: TRBV10-3; j_call: TRBJ2-7; cdr3_aa: CAISEVARDEQYF
v_call: TRBV11-2; j_call: TRBJ1-4; cdr3_aa: CASSLDMGQGNEKLFF
v_call: TRBV10-3; j_call: TRBJ1-3; cdr3_aa: CAISLQNSGNTIYF
v_call: TRBV10-3; j_call: TRBJ2-7; cdr3_aa: CASTGGGDEQYF
v_call: TRBV27; j_call: TRBJ2-3; cdr3_aa: CASSFLPSGGVTDTQYF
v_call: TRBV28; j_call: TRBJ2-7; cdr3_aa: CASSSPTSGGVHEQYF
v_call: TRBV7-2; j_call: TRBJ2-7; cdr3_aa: CVSSFSENEQYF
v_call: TRBV4-1; j_call: TRBJ1-2; cdr3_aa: CASSQEHYGYTF
v_call: TRBV20-1; j_call: TRBJ2-1; cdr3_aa: CSARGDRSAYNEQFF
v_call: TRBV3-1; j_call: TRBJ2-7; cdr3_aa: CASSQRPDPIYEQYF